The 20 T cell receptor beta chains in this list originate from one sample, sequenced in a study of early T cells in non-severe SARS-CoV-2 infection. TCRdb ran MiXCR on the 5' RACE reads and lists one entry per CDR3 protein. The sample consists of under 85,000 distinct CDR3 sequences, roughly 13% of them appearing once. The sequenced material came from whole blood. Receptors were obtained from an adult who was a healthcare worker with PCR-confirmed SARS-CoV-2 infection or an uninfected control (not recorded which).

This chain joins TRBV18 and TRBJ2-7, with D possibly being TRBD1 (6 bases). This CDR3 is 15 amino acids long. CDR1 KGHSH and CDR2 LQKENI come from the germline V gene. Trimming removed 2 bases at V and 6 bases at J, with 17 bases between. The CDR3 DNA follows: TGTGCCAGCTCACCAGTTAAACAGGGTAGTTCCGAGCAGTACTTC. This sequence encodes CASSPVKQGSSEQYF.

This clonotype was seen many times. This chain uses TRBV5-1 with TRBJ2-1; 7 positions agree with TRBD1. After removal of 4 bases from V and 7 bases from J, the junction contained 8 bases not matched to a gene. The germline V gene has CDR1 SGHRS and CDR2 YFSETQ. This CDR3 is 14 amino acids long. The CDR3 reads CASSGGQLTNEQFF. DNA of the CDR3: TGCGCCAGCAGCGGGGGACAGCTTACTAATGAGCAGTTCTTC. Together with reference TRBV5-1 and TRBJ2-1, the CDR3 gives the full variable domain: KAGVTQTPRYLIKTRGQQVTLSCSPISGHRSVSWYQQTPGQGLQFLFEYFSETQRNKGNFPGRFSGRQFSNSRSEMNVSTLELGDSALYLCASSGGQLTNEQFFGPGTRLTVL.

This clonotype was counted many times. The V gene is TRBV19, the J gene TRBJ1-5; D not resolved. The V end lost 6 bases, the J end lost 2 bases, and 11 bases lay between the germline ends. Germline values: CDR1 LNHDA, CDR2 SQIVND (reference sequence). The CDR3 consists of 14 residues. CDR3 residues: CASRKGIRNQPQHF. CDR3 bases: TGTGCCAGTAGAAAGGGAATACGCAATCAGCCCCAGCATTTT. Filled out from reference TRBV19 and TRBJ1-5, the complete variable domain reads DGGITQSPKYLFRKEGQNVTLSCEQNLNHDAMYWYRQDPGQGLRLIYYSQIVNDFQKGDIAEGYSVSREKKESFPLTVTSAQKNPTAFYLCASRKGIRNQPQHFGDGTRLSIL.

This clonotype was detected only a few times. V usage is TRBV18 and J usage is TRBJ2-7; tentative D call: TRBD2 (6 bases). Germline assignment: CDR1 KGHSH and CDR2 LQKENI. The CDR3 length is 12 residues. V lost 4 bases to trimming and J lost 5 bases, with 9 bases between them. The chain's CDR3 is CASSQGGHEQYF. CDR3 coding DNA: TGTGCCAGCTCACAAGGAGGGCACGAGCAGTACTTC.

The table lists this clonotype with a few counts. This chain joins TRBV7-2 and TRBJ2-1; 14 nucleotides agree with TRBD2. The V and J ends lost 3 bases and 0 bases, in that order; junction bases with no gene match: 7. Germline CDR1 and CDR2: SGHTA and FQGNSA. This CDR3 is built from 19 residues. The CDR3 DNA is TGTGCCAGCAGCTTTCGGACTAGCGGGGGGTACCGCTCCTACAATGAGCAGTTCTTC. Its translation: CASSFRTSGGYRSYNEQFF. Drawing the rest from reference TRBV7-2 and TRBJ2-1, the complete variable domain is GAGVSQSPSNKVTEKGKDVELRCDPISGHTALYWYRQSLGQGLEFLIYFQGNSAPDKSGLPSDRFSAERTGGSVSTLTIQRTQQEDSAVYLCASSFRTSGGYRSYNEQFFGPGTRLTVL.

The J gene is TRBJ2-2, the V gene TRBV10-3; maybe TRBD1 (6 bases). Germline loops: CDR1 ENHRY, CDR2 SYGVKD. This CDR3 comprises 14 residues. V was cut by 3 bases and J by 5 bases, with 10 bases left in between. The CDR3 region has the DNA TGTGCCATCAGTGAACAGGGTGGGACCGGGGAGCTGTTTTTT. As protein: CAISEQGGTGELFF.

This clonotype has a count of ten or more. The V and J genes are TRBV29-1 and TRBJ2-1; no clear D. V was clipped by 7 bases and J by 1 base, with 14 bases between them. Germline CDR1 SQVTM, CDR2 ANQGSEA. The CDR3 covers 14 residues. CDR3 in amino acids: CSARTRHSYNEQFF. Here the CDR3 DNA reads TGCAGCGCGAGGACCAGGCATTCCTACAATGAGCAGTTCTTC.

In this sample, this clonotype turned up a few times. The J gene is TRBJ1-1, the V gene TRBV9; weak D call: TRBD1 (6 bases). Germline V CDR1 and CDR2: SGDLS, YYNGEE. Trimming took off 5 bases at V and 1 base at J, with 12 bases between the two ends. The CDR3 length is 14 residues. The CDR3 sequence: CASSRGVENTEAFF. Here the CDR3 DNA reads TGTGCCAGCAGTAGGGGGGTCGAGAACACTGAAGCTTTCTTT.

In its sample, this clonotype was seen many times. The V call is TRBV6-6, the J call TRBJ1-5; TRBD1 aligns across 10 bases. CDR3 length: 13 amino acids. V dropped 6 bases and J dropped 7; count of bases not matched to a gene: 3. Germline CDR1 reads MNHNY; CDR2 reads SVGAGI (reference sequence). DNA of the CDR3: TGTGCCAGCAGGGACAGGGGGAAGCAGCCCCAGCATTTT. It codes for CASRDRGKQPQHF.

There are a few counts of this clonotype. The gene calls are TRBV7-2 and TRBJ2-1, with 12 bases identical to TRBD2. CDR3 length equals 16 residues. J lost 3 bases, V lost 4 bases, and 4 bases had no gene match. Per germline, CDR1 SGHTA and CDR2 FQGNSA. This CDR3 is CASSYLAGGFYNEQFF. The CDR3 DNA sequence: TGTGCCAGCAGCTATCTAGCGGGGGGGTTCTACAATGAGCAGTTCTTC.

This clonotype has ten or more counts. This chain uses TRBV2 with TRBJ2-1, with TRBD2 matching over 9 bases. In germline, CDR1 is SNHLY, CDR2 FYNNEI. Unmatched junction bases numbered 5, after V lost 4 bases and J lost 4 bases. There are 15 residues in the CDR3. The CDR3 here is CASSGREGRYNEQFF. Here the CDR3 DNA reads TGTGCCAGCAGTGGGCGGGAGGGCCGGTACAATGAGCAGTTCTTC.

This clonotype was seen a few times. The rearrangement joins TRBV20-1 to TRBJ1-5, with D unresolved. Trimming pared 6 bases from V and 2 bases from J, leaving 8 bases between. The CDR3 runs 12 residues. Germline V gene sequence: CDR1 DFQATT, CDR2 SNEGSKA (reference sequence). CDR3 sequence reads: CSAIQRNQPQHF. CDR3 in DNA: TGCAGTGCCATACAGCGCAATCAGCCCCAGCATTTT.

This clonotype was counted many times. This CDR3 reads CASSSLDTQYF. CDR3 in DNA: TGTGCCAGCAGCTCCCTAGATACGCAGTATTTT. V gene TRBV5-6 combines with J gene TRBJ2-3; D is unresolved. Germline V gene data show CDR1 as SGHDT and CDR2 as YYEEEE. The CDR3 sequence is 11 residues long. The ends were cut back, 3 bases at V and 5 bases at J, with 4 bases in the middle.

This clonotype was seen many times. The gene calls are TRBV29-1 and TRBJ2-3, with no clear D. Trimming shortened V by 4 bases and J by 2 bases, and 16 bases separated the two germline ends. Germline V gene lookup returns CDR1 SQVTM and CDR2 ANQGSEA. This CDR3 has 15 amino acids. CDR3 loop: CSVADSPNPTDTQYF. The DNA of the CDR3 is TGCAGCGTTGCAGATTCGCCAAATCCCACAGATACGCAGTATTTT.

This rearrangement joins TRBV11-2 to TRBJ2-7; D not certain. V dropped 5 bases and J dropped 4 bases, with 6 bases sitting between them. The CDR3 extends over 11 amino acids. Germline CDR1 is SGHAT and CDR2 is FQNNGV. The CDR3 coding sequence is TGTGCCAGCAGCCGACAATACGAGCAGTACTTC. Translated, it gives CASSRQYEQYF.

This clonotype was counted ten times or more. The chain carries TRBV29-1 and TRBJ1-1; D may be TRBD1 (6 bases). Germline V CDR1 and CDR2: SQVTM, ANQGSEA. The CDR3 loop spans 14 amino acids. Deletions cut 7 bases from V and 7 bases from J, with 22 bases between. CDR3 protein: CSAATSTGTLEAFF. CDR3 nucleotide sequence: TGCAGCGCGGCTACGTCTACAGGGACTCTTGAAGCTTTCTTT.

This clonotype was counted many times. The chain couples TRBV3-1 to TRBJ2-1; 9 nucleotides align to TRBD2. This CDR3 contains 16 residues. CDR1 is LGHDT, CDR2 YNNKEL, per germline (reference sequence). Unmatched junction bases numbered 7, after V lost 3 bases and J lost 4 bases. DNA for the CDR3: TGTGCCAGCAGCCATTGGCGGGGGGGCGGATACAATGAGCAGTTCTTC. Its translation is CASSHWRGGGYNEQFF.

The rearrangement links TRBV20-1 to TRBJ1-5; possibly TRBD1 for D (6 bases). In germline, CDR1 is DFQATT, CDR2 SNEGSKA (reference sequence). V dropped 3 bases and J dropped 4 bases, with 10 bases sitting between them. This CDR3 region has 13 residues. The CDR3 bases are TGCAGTGCTAGTAGCACAGGGAATCAGCCCCAGCATTTT. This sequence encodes CSASSTGNQPQHF.

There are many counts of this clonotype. The CDR3 region has the DNA TGTGCCATAACGGGGGGAACTAATGAAAAACTGTTTTTT. Translation gives CAITGGTNEKLFF. The gene calls are TRBV12-3 or TRBV12-4 and TRBJ1-4, with D possibly TRBD1 on 5 matching bases. Deletions cut 10 bases from V and 1 base from J, with 10 bases between. The CDR3 is 13 amino acids.

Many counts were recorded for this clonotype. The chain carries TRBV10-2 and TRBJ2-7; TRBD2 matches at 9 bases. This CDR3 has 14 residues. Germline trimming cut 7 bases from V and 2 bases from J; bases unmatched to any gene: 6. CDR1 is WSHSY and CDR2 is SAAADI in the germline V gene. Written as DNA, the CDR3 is TGCGCCAGCACCCAGCGGGGGGCTACCTACGAGCAGTACTTC. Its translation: CASTQRGATYEQYF.